The text below deals with one TCR beta chain. A far larger clone is off by one base, so a read error is likely. These data belong to a study of shared clonotypes between healthy human individuals. Profiled with immunoSEQ multiplex PCR; TCRdb holds only in-frame clones, not every one. Of about 500,000 clones listed, 75% to 80% are singletons. Germline CDR1 and CDR2: SGHDT and YYEEEE. V lost 9 bases, J lost 1 base, and 15 bases stayed unmatched. CDR3 length: 18 amino acids. Sequencing was performed on PBMCs. This clonotype was sampled from a woman in her forties in good health. Some clones in this sample may be carry-over from other donors' samples. The V and J genes are TRBV5-6 and TRBJ2-1; 11 bases agree with TRBD2. CDR3 protein: CANRRSGRDYYSYNEQFF. CDR3 nucleotide sequence: TGTGCCAACAGACGTAGCGGGAGGGATTACTATTCCTACAATGAGCAGTTCTTC.